This T cell receptor beta chain was captured in a study of beta chain features in type 1 diabetes. The investigators reverse transcribed all of the isolated RNA, so they sequenced expressed TCRB transcripts. The table came from immunoSEQ multiplex PCR; TCRdb's copy has only in-frame clones and leaves some out. The table has around 240,000 clones, 9.6% seen once. With respect to this clone: Its cognate antigen is unknown.

The germline V gene has CDR1 ENHRY and CDR2 SYGVKD. J lost 7 bases, V lost 5 bases, and 5 bases had no gene match. This CDR3 contains 13 residues. General observations from the study: The study notes PCR might favor shorter templates equally in patients and controls.

The sequencing sample was made of naive CD4+ T cells from blood. This sequence originates from a woman aged 18-29 years in good health. This chain uses TRBV10-3 with TRBJ2-3, with 8 bases identical to TRBD2. CDR3 DNA sequence: TGTGCCATCAGTCCCAGCGGGAGAAATACGCAGTATTTT. Translated, it gives CAISPSGRNTQYF.